The present TCR beta chain was sequenced within a study of OX40 agonist ivuxolimab in advanced cancers. About the study: From 23 to 79 years was the age range, with a mean of approximately 63 years, and roughly 80% were male. Patients achieving partial responses numbered three: one hepatocellular carcinoma case and two cutaneous melanoma cases.

Broader study findings: Low normalized clonal expansion also occurred in some nonresponding patients. Partial responders dosed at 0.1-3.0 mg/kg displayed clonal expansion ranking among the lowest.

The V and J ends lost 5 bases and 2 bases, in that order; junction bases with no gene match: 4. This CDR3 comprises 14 residues. From germline, CDR1 is MNHNS and CDR2 SASEGT. As concerns this clone: Its specificity is unknown.

This table comes from immunoSEQ multiplex PCR, and its TCRdb copy is limited to in-frame clones, with some not included. The sample has roughly 76,000 clones; roughly 85% are singletons. J is TRBJ1-2 and V is TRBV6-1; TRBD1 matches 8 bases. The source material was CD4+ or CD8+ T cells sorted from blood, sampled in a trial of the OX40 agonist ivuxolimab. This receptor was obtained from an adult with an advanced solid tumor such as melanoma, head and neck, liver or kidney cancer. The CDR3 protein is CASSHRDRNYGYTF. The CDR3 DNA reads TGTGCCAGCAGTCACCGGGACAGGAACTATGGCTACACCTTC.